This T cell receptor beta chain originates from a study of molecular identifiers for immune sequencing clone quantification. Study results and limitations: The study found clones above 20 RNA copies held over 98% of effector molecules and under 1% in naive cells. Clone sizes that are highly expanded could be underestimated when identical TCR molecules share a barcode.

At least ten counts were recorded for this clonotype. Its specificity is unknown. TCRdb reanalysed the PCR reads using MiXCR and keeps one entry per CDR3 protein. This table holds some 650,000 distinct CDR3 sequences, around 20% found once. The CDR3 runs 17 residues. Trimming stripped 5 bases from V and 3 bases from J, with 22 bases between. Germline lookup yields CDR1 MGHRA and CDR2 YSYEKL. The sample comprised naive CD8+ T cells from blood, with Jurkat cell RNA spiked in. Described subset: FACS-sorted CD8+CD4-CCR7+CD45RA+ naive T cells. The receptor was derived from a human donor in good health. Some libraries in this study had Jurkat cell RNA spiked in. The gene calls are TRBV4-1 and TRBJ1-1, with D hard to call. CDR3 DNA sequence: TGCGCCAGCAGCTCCGCAAGAGGAGGGAGAAGGGACACTGAAGCTTTCTTT. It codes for CASSSARGGRRDTEAFF.